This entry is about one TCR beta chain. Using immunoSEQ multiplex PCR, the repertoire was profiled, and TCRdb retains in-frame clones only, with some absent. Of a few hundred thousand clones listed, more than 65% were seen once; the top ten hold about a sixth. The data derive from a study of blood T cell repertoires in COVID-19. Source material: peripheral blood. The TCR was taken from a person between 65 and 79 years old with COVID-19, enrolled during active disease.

CDR3 DNA sequence: TGTGCCAGCAGCCCCAGGTTTGGACAGGGCTCCTATGGCTACACCTTC. This sequence encodes CASSPRFGQGSYGYTF. The V and J genes are TRBV7-9 and TRBJ1-2; the match to TRBD1 covers 8 bases. Germline-derived CDR1 and CDR2 are SEHNR and FQNEAQ (reference sequence). This CDR3 comprises 16 residues. Trimming at V came to 5 bases and at J to 4 bases, leaving 12 bases not matched to a gene.